One T cell receptor beta chain is described in this entry. Germline V lookup: CDR1 SGHDN, CDR2 FVKESK. V shed 0 bases and J shed 7 bases, with 7 bases lying between them. The CDR3 covers 14 residues. Time point here: pre-sensitization, week 0. The treatment denotes: therapeutic diphenylcyclopropenone sensitization with weekly scalp DPC. The sample originates from a study of human T cells and chemical hapten exposure. The overall study: Upper-back patches of 0.01% DPC were read at 6 days.

TCRdb re-derived calls from the RACE reads in MiXCR, one entry per CDR3 protein. The profile covers under 110,000 distinct CDR3 sequences, with 9.5% to 15% appearing a single time and around 1.7% taken by the ten largest. V is TRBV14 and J is TRBJ1-6; D unresolved. This material consisted of whole blood, taken in connection with sensitization to the hapten diphenylcyclopropenone (DPC). This receptor was identified in a woman in her 50s with alopecia areata. Some clones in this sample may be carry-over from other donors' samples. The CDR3 bases are TGTGCCAGCAGCCAAGATGTACGGAATTCACCCCTCCACTTT. Its protein product is CASSQDVRNSPLHF.